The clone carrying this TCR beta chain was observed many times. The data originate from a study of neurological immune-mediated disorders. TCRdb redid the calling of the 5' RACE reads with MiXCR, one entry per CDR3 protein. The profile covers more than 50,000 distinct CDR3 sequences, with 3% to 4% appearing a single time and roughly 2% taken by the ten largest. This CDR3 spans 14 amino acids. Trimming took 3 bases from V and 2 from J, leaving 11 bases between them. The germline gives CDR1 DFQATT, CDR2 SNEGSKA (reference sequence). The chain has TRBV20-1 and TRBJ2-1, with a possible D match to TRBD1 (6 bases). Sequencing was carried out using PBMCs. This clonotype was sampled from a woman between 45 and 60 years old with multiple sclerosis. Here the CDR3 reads CSASTGLAYNEQFF. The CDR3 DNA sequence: TGCAGTGCTAGCACAGGGTTGGCCTACAATGAGCAGTTCTTC.